This T cell receptor (beta chain) came from a study of cytomegalovirus exposure and HLA in healthy donors. On the study more broadly: HLA-typed donors were the source of tens of millions of unique TCRs held in an early data release. Findings of the study overall: Reportedly, fewer N-insertions than the roughly 690-donor mean appeared in an Asian-associated ancestry cluster in a later analysis.

In regard to this clone: As yet, its antigen is unknown.

The PCR had 60 Vbeta and 13 Jbeta primers. TCRdb's table, derived via immunoSEQ multiplex PCR, lists solely in-frame clones and lacks some. The table shows about 160,000 clones, with around three quarters occurring only once. The J segment lost 6 bases and the V segment lost 6 bases, leaving 11 bases of the junction unmatched. Germline loops: CDR1 ENHRY, CDR2 SYGVKD. This CDR3 is 16 amino acids long. Sequenced sample: PBMCs. This chain connects TRBV10-3 to TRBJ2-7; 13 bases align to TRBD2. The sequence was collected from a middle-aged man in good health and CMV-seronegative. The CDR3 region is CAISLGTSGIGAEQYF. The CDR3 coding sequence is TGTGCCATCAGCCTTGGGACTAGCGGGATAGGGGCCGAGCAGTACTTC.